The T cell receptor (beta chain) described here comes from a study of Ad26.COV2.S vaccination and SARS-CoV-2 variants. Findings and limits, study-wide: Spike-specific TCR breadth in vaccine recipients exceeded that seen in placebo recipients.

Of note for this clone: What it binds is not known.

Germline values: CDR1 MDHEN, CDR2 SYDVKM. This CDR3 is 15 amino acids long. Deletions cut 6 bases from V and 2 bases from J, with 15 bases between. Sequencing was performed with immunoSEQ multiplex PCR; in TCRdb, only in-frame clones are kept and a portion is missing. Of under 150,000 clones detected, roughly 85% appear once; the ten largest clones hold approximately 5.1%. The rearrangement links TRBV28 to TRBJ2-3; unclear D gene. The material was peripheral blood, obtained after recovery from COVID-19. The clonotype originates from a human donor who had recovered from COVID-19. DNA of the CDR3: TGTGCCAGCAGGGCTCCGGCGACAAACACAGATACGCAGTATTTT. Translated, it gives CASRAPATNTDTQYF.